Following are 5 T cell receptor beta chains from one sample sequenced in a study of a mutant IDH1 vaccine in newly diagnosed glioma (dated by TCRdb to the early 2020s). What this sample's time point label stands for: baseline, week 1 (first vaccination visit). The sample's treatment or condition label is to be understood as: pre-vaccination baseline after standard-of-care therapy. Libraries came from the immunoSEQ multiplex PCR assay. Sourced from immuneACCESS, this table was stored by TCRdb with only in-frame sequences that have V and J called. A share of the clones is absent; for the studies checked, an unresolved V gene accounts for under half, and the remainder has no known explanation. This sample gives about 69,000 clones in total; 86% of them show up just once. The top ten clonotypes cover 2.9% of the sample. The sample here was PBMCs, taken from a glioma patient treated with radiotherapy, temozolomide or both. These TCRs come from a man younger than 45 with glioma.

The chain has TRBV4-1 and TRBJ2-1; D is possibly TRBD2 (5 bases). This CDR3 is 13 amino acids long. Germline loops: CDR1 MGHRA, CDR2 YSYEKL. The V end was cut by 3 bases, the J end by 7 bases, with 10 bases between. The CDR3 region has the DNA TGCGCCAGCAGCCAGAGGACTCGAAATGAGCAGTTCTTC. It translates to CASSQRTRNEQFF.

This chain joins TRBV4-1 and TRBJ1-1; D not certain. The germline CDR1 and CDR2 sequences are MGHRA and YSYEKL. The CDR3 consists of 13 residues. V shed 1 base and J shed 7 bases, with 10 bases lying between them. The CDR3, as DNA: TGCGCCAGCAGCCAAGTGAGCGGCGGTGAAGCTTTCTTT. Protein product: CASSQVSGGEAFF.

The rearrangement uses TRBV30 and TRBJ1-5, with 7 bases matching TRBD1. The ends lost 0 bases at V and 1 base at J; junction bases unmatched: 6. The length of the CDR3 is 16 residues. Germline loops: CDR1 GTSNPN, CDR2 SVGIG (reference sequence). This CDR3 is CAWSVGQISSNQPQHF. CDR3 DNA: TGTGCCTGGAGTGTGGGACAGATTTCGAGCAATCAGCCCCAGCATTTT.

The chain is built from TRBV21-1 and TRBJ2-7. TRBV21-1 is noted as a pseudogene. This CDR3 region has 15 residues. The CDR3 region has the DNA TGTGCCGGGGCTCTGGTAGGAGGCTTTAGGGACGAGCAGTACTTC. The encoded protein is CAGALVGGFRDEQYF.

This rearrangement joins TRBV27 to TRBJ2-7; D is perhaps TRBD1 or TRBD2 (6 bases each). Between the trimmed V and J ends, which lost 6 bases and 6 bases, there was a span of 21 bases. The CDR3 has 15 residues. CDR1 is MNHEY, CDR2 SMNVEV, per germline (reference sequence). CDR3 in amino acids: CASSVFFSRGVEQYF. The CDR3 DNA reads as TGTGCCAGCAGCGTCTTCTTTTCGAGGGGGGTCGAGCAGTACTTC.